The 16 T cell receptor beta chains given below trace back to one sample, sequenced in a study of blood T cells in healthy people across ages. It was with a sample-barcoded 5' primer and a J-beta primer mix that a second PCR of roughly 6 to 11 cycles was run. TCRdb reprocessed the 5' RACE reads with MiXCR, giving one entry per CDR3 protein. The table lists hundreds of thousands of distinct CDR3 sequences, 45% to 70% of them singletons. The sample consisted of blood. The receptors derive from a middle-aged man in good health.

The CDR3 bases are TGTGCCAGCAGCCTAGACAGGGTTGGGGAGCTGTTTTTT. Amino acid sequence: CASSLDRVGELFF. The rearrangement links TRBV5-5 to TRBJ2-2, with TRBD1 identical over 7 bases. V trimming: 4 bases; J trimming: 8 bases; junction bases outside the gene matches: 5. Germline V CDR1 and CDR2: SGHKS, YYEKEE (reference sequence). This CDR3 comprises 13 residues.

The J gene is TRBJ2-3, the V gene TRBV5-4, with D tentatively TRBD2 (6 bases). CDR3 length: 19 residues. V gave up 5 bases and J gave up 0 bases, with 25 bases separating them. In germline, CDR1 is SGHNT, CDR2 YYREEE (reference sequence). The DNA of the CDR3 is TGTGCCAGCAGTTATTTAGCACAGCGGGCCCTCGCTAGCACAGATACGCAGTATTTT. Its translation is CASSYLAQRALASTDTQYF.

CDR3 amino acids: CSVTPGADGTEAFF. The CDR3 nucleotides are TGCAGCGTTACCCCCGGGGCCGACGGCACTGAAGCTTTCTTT. J is TRBJ1-1 and V is TRBV29-1; a possible D gene is TRBD1 (5 bases). V was trimmed by 5 bases and J by 4 bases, leaving 17 bases between them. This CDR3 comprises 14 residues. Germline V gene sequence: CDR1 SQVTM, CDR2 ANQGSEA.

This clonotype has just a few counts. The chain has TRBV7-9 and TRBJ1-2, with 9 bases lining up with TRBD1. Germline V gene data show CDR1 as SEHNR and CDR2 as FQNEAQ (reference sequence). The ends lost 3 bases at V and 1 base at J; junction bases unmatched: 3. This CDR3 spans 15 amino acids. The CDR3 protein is CASSLGQGFNYGYTF. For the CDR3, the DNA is TGTGCCAGCAGCTTGGGACAGGGCTTTAACTATGGCTACACCTTC. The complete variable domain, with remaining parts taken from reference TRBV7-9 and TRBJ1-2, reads DTGVSQNPRHKITKRGQNVTFRCDPISEHNRLYWYRQTLGQGPEFLTYFQNEAQLEKSRLLSDRFSAERPKGSFSTLEIQRTEQGDSAMYLCASSLGQGFNYGYTFGSGTRLTVV.

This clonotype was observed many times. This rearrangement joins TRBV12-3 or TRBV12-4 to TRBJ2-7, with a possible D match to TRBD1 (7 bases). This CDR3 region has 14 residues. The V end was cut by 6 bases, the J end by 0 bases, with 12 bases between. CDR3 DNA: TGTGCCAGCAGCCCCCAGGGGGGCTCCTACGAGCAGTACTTC. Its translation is CASSPQGGSYEQYF.

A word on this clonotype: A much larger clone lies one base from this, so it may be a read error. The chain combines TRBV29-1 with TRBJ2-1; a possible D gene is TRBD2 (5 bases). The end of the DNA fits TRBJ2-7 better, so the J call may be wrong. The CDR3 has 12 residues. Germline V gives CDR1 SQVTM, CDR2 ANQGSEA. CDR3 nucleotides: TGCAGCGTGGAAAGCGGATACAATGAGCAGTACTTC. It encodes CSVESGYNEQYF.

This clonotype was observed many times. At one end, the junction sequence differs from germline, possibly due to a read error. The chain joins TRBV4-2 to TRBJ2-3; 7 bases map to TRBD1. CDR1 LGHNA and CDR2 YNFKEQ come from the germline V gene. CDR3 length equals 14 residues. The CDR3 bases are TGCGCCAGCAGCCAAGACAGGGCGGCGGATACGCAGTATTTT. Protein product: CASSQDRAADTQYF.

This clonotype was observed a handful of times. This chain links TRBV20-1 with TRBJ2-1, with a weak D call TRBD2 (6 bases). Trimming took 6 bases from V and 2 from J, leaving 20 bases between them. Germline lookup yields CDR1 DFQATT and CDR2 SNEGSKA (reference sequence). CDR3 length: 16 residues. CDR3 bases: TGCAGTGCCTCTCTGTATAGCGGTGGAACCTACAATGAGCAGTTCTTC. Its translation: CSASLYSGGTYNEQFF.

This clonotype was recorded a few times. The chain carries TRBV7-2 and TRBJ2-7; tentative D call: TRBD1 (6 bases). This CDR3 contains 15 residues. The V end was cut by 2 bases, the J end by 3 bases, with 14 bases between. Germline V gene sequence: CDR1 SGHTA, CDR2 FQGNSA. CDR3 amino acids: CASSLPGRTVYEQYF. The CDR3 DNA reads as TGTGCCAGCAGCTTACCCGGACGGACAGTCTACGAGCAGTACTTC.

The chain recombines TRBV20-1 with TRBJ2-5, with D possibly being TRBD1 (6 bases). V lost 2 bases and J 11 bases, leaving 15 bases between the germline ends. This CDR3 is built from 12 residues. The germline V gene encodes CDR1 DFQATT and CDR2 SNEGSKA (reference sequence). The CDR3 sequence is CSARRPGERQYF. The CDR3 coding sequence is TGCAGTGCTAGAAGACCAGGGGAACGGCAGTACTTC.

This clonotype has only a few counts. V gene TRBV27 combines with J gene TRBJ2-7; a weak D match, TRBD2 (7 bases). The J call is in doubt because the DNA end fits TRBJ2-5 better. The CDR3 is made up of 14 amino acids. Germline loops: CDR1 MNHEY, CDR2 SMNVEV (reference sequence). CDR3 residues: CASSLRGAAETQYF. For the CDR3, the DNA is TGTGCCAGCAGTTTACGGGGGGCGGCAGAGACCCAGTACTTC.

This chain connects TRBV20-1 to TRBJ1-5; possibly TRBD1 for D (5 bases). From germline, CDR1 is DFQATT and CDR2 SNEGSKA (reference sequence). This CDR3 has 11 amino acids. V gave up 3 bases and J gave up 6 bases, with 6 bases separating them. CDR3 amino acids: CSASQGQPQHF. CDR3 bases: TGCAGTGCTAGCCAGGGTCAGCCCCAGCATTTT.

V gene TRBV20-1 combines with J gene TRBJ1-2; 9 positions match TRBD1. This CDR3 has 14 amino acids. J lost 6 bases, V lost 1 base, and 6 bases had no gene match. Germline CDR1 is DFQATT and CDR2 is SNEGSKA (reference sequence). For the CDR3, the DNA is TGCAGTGCTAGAGTTGGCGGACAGGGGAATGGCTACACCTTC. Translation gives CSARVGGQGNGYTF.

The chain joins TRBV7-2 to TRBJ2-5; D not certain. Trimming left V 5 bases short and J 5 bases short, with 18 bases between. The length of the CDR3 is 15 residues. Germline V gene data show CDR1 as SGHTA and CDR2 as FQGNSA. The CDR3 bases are TGTGCCAGCAGCCGCTGGCCTAACAGCCAGGAGACCCAGTACTTC. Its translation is CASSRWPNSQETQYF.

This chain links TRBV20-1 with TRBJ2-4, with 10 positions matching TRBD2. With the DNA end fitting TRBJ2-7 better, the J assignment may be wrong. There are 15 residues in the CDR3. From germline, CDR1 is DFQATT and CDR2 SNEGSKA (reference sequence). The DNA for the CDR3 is TGCAGTGCTAGAGAGGCTAGCGGGAGAGTTAGCGAGCAGTACTTC. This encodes CSAREASGRVSEQYF.

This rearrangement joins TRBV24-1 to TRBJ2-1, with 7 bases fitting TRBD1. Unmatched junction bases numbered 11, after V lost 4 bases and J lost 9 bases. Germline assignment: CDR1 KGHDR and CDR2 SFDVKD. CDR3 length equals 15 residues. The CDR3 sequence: CATSEQGSSLGEQFF. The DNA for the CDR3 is TGTGCCACCAGTGAACAGGGGTCATCGCTTGGTGAGCAGTTCTTC.